The count of the clone carrying this T cell receptor (beta chain) is one. Trimming removed 1 base from V and 8 bases from J, with 10 bases in between. Germline CDR1 reads SGDLS; CDR2 reads YYNGEE. The CDR3 is 13 residues long. This record comes from a study of T-cell reconstitution after alpha-beta-depleted transplantation in children. The library targeted TCRbeta and was prepared with unique molecular identifiers. MiXCR, applied by TCRdb to the PCR reads, yields one record per CDR3 protein. The data show about 500,000 distinct CDR3 sequences, approximately 30% seen once. The clonotype originates from a human donor who donated a stem cell graft to a child with aplastic anemia. The chain has TRBV9 and TRBJ2-1; D not resolved. Sequenced here: PBMCs from the stem cell graft donor, sampled from the stem cell graft. The CDR3 region has the DNA TGTGCCAGCAGCGTATCCGGATACTATGAGCAGTTCTTC. Protein: CASSVSGYYEQFF. Full variable domain (missing parts from reference TRBV9 and TRBJ2-1): DSGVTQTPKHLITATGQRVTLRCSPRSGDLSVYWYQQSLDQGLQFLIQYYNGEERAKGNILERFSAQQFPDLHSELNLSSLELGDSALYFCASSVSGYYEQFFGPGTRLTVL.